This TCR beta chain stems from a study of T cells in localized non-small cell lung cancer. Measured with immunoSEQ multiplex PCR; TCRdb has only the in-frame clones, and not every one. In the table there are 78,000 or so clones, about four fifths of which are singletons. This TCR was recovered from a man between 40 and 70 years old with stage I lung adenocarcinoma. This specimen was peripheral blood, taken before any cancer treatment.

The CDR3 DNA reads as TGTGCCAGCAGTCATAGCGGGAGTGGAAACACCGGGGAGCTGTTTTTT. Protein: CASSHSGSGNTGELFF. The chain links TRBV6-4 to TRBJ2-2; 9 positions match TRBD2. Germline-derived CDR1 and CDR2 are MRHNA and SNTAGT. Trimming removed 5 bases from V and 2 bases from J; junction bases left unmatched: 6. CDR3 size: 16 residues.